What follows are 15 T cell receptor delta chains derived from one specimen sequenced in a study of DNA immune sequencing with unique molecular identifiers. Primers for all 8 TRDV and 4 TRDJ genes amplified genomic DNA in 32-plex. Adapter PCR followed 3 to 4 barcoding PCR cycles that attached a 12-nucleotide UMI. TCRdb reapplied CATT to the multiplex PCR reads. The sample includes about 5,200 delta-chain clones, about 11% of them seen just once. The sample consisted of gamma-delta T cells enriched from blood buffy coat, or unenriched PBMCs (not recorded which). The origin of the receptors is a human donor in good health.

Sample share makes this clone medium-sized. V and J are TRDV2 and TRDJ1; 11 bases match TRDD3. The CDR3 has 16 amino acids. Germline values: CDR1 GEAIGNYY, CDR2 EKD. V lost 3 bases and J lost 3; bases outside the gene matches: 8. The CDR3 nucleotides read TGTGCCTGTGACCCCATACTGGGGGATAACTCCGATAAACTCATCTTT. It yields the protein CACDPILGDNSDKLIF.

This clone was seen a few times. TCRdb assigns this DNA the protein of a much larger clone, which departs from its translation at residue 3; this likely reflects a read error, and the protein shown comes from translating the DNA. DNA of the CDR3: TGTGCCTTTGACCCGTCCGATCGGAAGTACACCGATAAACTCATCTTT. As protein: CAFDPSDRKYTDKLIF. V gene TRDV2 combines with J gene TRDJ1; D is unresolved. Germline V lookup: CDR1 GEAIGNYY, CDR2 EKD. The CDR3 runs to 16 residues.

In this sample, this clone turned up a few times. This chain connects TRAV14/DV4 to TRDJ1, with 12 bases that match TRDD3. The J gene is not listed in TCRdb, so it was assigned here from a DNA match to germline. J gave up 0 bases and V 2 bases, and 13 bases lay outside the gene matches. The CDR3 length is 20 residues. In germline, CDR1 is TSDPSYG, CDR2 QGSYDQQN (reference sequence). In DNA form, the CDR3 reads TGTGCAATGAGAGAGCGGCCTTACTGGGGGATACTACCGTACACCGATAAACTCATCTTT. Residues: CAMRERPYWGILPYTDKLIF.

Details on this clone: Given a far larger clone just one base away, this is likely a sequencing read error. It is unclear where the CDR3 begins or ends on the DNA, so no DNA is shown, and the CDR3 is as TCRdb lists it. The V gene is TRAV29/DV5; the J gene was not called; TRDD3 is the table's D call, not checked against the DNA. Germline lookup yields CDR1 NSMFDY and CDR2 ISSIKDK. Termini included, the CDR3 measures 27 amino acids. CDR3 protein: CSVLLCSKHPCSLGSGRIGGLTAQLFF.

Only a few counts were recorded for this clone. A read error is likely here: a far larger clone is one base away. Additional DNA sequences in this sample encode the identical CDR3. V gene TRDV2 combines with J gene TRDJ1; 7 nucleotides agree with TRDD3. After removal of 0 bases from V and 5 bases from J, the junction contained 17 bases not matched to a gene. The germline gives CDR1 GEAIGNYY, CDR2 EKD. The CDR3 totals 18 residues. The CDR3 spells CACDTVGGGDIRSDKLIF. For the CDR3, the DNA is TGTGCCTGTGACACCGTAGGAGGTGGGGATATCCGATCTGATAAACTCATCTTT.

This clone was observed a few times. This may be a read error, as it is one base from a much larger clone. DNA of the CDR3: TGTGCCTGTGACAATCTCAGTTCTGGGGGATCATCGGGCACCGATAAACTCATCTTT. Translation gives CACDNLSSGGSSGTDKLIF. The chain carries TRDV2 and TRDJ1, with 9 bases lining up with TRDD3. CDR1 is GEAIGNYY, CDR2 EKD, per germline. V shed 2 bases, J shed 1 base, and the junction held 16 bases outside the gene matches. CDR3 length: 19 amino acids.

This clone was seen only a few times. The protein TCRdb gives is from a much larger clone and does not agree with this DNA's translation at residue 8, likely a read error; the protein shown here comes from the DNA. The V gene is TRDV2, the J gene TRDJ1; 8 nucleotides agree with TRDD3. CDR3 length: 20 residues. The V gene's germline CDR1 is GEAIGNYY and CDR2 EKD. Germline trimming cut 0 bases from V and 0 bases from J; bases unmatched to any gene: 17. The CDR3 DNA reads as TGTGCCTGTGACACCCTGAGGATTTCTGGGGGACACGAGTACACCGATAAACTCATCTTT. As protein: CACDTLRISGGHEYTDKLIF.

At least ten counts were recorded for this clone. The chain is built from TRDV2 and TRDJ3, with TRDD3 matching 8 bases. This CDR3 has 19 amino acids. The junction had 9 bases not matched to a gene; V was cut back by 3 bases and J by 0 bases. Germline V CDR1 and CDR2: GEAIGNYY, EKD. In DNA, the CDR3 is TGTGCCTGTGACCCTACTGGGGGTCGAGACTCCTGGGACACCCGACAGATGTTTTTC. Translation: CACDPTGGRDSWDTRQMFF.

In regard to this clone: This likely traces to a read error, being one base from a far larger clone. The same CDR3 also results from other DNA sequences found in this sample. V and J are TRDV2 and TRDJ1; 8 nucleotides match TRDD3. The CDR3 sequence is 17 residues long. CDR1 is GEAIGNYY, CDR2 EKD, per germline. This CDR3 reads CACDPAGGPRYTDKLIF. CDR3 in DNA: TGCGCCTGTGACCCGGCTGGGGGACCCCGCTACACCGATAAACTCATCTTT.

The sample holds a few counts of this clone. A far larger clone is a single base away, which makes a read error likely. In the same sample, other DNA sequences code for this CDR3. This sequence joins TRDV2 and TRDJ1; 7 bases match TRDD3. The germline V gene has CDR1 GEAIGNYY and CDR2 EKD. The CDR3 consists of 19 residues. The ends lost 3 bases at V and 3 bases at J; junction bases unmatched: 21. The CDR3 reads CACDPITPGGPPISDKLIF. CDR3 nucleotides: TGTGCCTGTGACCCCATTACGCCTGGGGGGCCCCCGATCTCCGATAAACTCATCTTT.

Of note for this clone: The protein held in TCRdb is that of a much larger clone and does not match this DNA's translation at residue 16, likely because of a read error; the protein shown is translated from the DNA. The chain has TRDV2 and TRDJ3; D is perhaps TRDD3 (5 bases). Germline V gene data show CDR1 as GEAIGNYY and CDR2 as EKD. This CDR3 comprises 19 residues. The CDR3 spells CACDATSSSNSWDTRLMFF. DNA for the CDR3: TGTGCCTGTGACGCCACCTCCAGTTCCAACTCCTGGGACACCCGACTGATGTTTTTC.

This clone was seen more than once but under ten times. This DNA translates differently at residue 6 from the TCRdb protein, which is that of a much larger clone; a read error is likely, and the protein shown is the DNA's own translation. V and J are TRDV2 and TRDJ3, with TRDD3 matching over 7 bases. This CDR3 comprises 20 residues. The trim removed 1 base at V and 0 bases at J, leaving 11 bases unmatched. The germline V gene encodes CDR1 GEAIGNYY and CDR2 EKD. CDR3 loop: CACDTESLGVGSWDTRQMFF. The CDR3 nucleotides are TGTGCCTGTGACACGGAAAGCCTGGGGGTCGGCTCCTGGGACACCCGACAGATGTTTTTC.

As to this clone: This sample includes further DNA sequences coding for the same CDR3. The chain uses TRDV1 and TRDJ1; 8 nucleotides match TRDD3. Assignment of the J gene here rests on matching the DNA to germline, because TCRdb gives none. The V gene's germline CDR1 is TSWWSYY and CDR2 QGS. The CDR3 sequence is 16 residues long. The V segment lost 9 bases and the J segment 3 bases; nucleotides outside the gene matches: 15. The CDR3 DNA reads TGTGCTCTATTCCCACGTGGTGGGGGATGCCCCGATAAACTCATCTTT. This codes for CALFPRGGGCPDKLIF.

This clone is judged large (0.1 to 1%). This specimen includes other DNA sequences encoding the same CDR3. The chain recombines TRDV2 with TRDJ1, with a possible D match to TRDD3 (5 bases). This CDR3 spans 15 amino acids. Germline loops: CDR1 GEAIGNYY, CDR2 EKD. V dropped 3 bases and J dropped 1 base, with 14 bases sitting between them. CDR3 sequence: CACDPVIRRTDKLIF. CDR3 coding DNA: TGTGCCTGTGACCCCGTAATACGGCGCACCGATAAACTCATCTTT.

Regarding this clone: TCRdb shows a much larger clone's protein in place of this DNA's translation, and the two differ at residue 3, likely through a read error; the protein shown is translated from the DNA. The chain employs TRDV2 and TRDJ1; no reliable D call. The CDR3 consists of 16 residues. Germline CDR1 GEAIGNYY, CDR2 EKD. The chain's CDR3 is CARDPSDRKYTDKLIF. CDR3 nucleotide sequence: TGTGCCCGTGACCCGTCCGATCGGAAGTACACCGATAAACTCATCTTT.